The 20 T cell receptor beta chains below come from one sample, sequenced in a study of radiation and T cells in renal cell carcinoma. Specified time point: baseline pretreatment blood. Treatment denoted: 15 Gy SBRT to primary tumor, nephrectomy 4 weeks later. Some clones are missing from TCRdb's copy, which holds only in-frame ones; the method was immunoSEQ multiplex PCR. The top ten hold roughly 6.8% of the sample, which has 94,000 or so clones, under 90% seen once. The source was blood, collected from a patient whose treatment included radiotherapy and nephrectomy. Receptors were obtained from a man between 60 and 75 years old with renal cell carcinoma.

The rearrangement uses TRBV29-1 and TRBJ2-1; D ambiguous. V was shortened by 7 bases and J by 9 bases, with 10 bases between the two germline ends. The CDR3 is 10 residues long. Germline V gene sequence: CDR1 SQVTM, CDR2 ANQGSEA. CDR3 amino acids: CSAVRREQFF. CDR3 bases: TGCAGCGCCGTGAGGCGTGAGCAGTTCTTC.

The chain joins TRBV5-1 to TRBJ2-1; either TRBD1 or TRBD2 may fit D (5 bases each). There are 13 residues in the CDR3. The V gene's germline CDR1 is SGHRS and CDR2 YFSETQ. V lost 4 bases, J lost 8 bases, and 13 bases lay in between. In nucleotides, the CDR3 is TGCGCCAGCAGCGGGCGAAGGGACCATGAGCAGTTCTTC. This encodes CASSGRRDHEQFF.

The V and J genes are TRBV6-1 and TRBJ1-2, with 8 bases aligning to TRBD1. Germline CDR1 reads MNHNS; CDR2 reads SASEGT. This CDR3 contains 14 residues. V lost 3 bases, J lost 4 bases, and 4 bases stayed unmatched. The CDR3, as DNA: TGTGCCAGCAGTGAGACAGGGGAAGGCTATGGCTACACCTTC. Its protein product is CASSETGEGYGYTF.

This clone appeared a few times. The chain uses TRBV2 and TRBJ1-5; tentatively, D is TRBD1 (6 bases). Germline V gives CDR1 SNHLY, CDR2 FYNNEI. The V and J ends lost 6 bases and 7 bases respectively, with 16 bases between them. The CDR3 spans 14 residues. Here the CDR3 reads CASSSANRDQPQHF. CDR3 nucleotide sequence: TGTGCCAGCAGCTCGGCCAACAGGGACCAGCCCCAGCATTTT.

The rearrangement joins TRBV7-2 to TRBJ1-1, with D possibly TRBD1 on 6 matching bases. The CDR3 is made up of 16 amino acids. The germline V gene encodes CDR1 SGHTA and CDR2 FQGNSA. Trimming removed 4 bases from V and 6 bases from J, with 21 bases in between. CDR3 in DNA: TGTGCCAGCAGCTCCATGGGGGCAGGGGATAACTCTGAAGCTTTCTTT. Its translation is CASSSMGAGDNSEAFF. Variable domain in full (rest from reference TRBV7-2 and TRBJ1-1): GAGVSQSPSNKVTEKGKDVELRCDPISGHTALYWYRQSLGQGLEFLIYFQGNSAPDKSGLPSDRFSAERTGGSVSTLTIQRTQQEDSAVYLCASSSMGAGDNSEAFFGQGTRLTVV.

The V call is TRBV21-1, the J call TRBJ2-5; no DNA check was done on the table's D call, TRBD1. TRBV21-1 has pseudogene status. The CDR3 contains 13 residues. Here the CDR3 reads CASSKGQGETQYF. In DNA form, the CDR3 reads TGTGCCAGCAGCAAGGGACAGGGAGAGACCCAGTACTTC.

The chain employs TRBV19 and TRBJ2-5; 14 positions agree with TRBD2. The CDR3 has 16 residues. With V trimmed by 4 bases and J by 5 bases, 6 bases remained unmatched. Germline V CDR1 and CDR2: LNHDA, SQIVND (reference sequence). The CDR3 DNA reads as TGTGCCAGTAGTAGCGGGACTAGCGGGAGTAGGGAGACCCAGTACTTC. It yields the protein CASSSGTSGSRETQYF.

The chain recombines TRBV4-1 with TRBJ2-1, with D perhaps assigned TRBD1 or TRBD2 (5 bases each). Germline-derived CDR1 and CDR2 are MGHRA and YSYEKL. This CDR3 region has 13 residues. Trimming took 1 base from V and 10 from J, leaving 11 bases between them. This CDR3 reads CASSQVSWGEQFF. CDR3 coding DNA: TGCGCCAGCAGCCAAGTATCTTGGGGGGAGCAGTTCTTC.

V and J are TRBV18 and TRBJ2-3; D may correspond to TRBD1 or TRBD2 (5 bases each). Trimming cost V 6 bases and J 6 bases, with 22 bases left between them. From germline, CDR1 is KGHSH and CDR2 LQKENI. This CDR3 contains 16 residues. In nucleotides, the CDR3 is TGTGCCAGCTCCCGTGGCCGGGACCCTATCACGGATACGCAGTATTTT. Amino acids: CASSRGRDPITDTQYF.

The rearrangement joins TRBV7-2 to TRBJ2-5; D unresolved. CDR1 and CDR2 (germline): SGHTA, FQGNSA. The CDR3 has 11 residues. The V gene lost 5 bases and the J gene lost 3 bases, with 4 bases spanning the gap. In DNA form, the CDR3 reads TGTGCCAGCAGCCAAAAAGAGACCCAGTACTTC. Protein product: CASSQKETQYF.

The chain employs TRBV29-1 and TRBJ2-2, with 14 positions matching TRBD2. V was pared by 6 bases and J by 6 bases, with 6 bases of the junction left unmatched. Germline loops: CDR1 SQVTM, CDR2 ANQGSEA. This CDR3 has 15 amino acids. The CDR3 DNA reads as TGCAGCGTCGGACTAGCGGGAGGTGGTTCCGGGGAGCTGTTTTTT. Its translation is CSVGLAGGGSGELFF.

The J gene is TRBJ1-1, the V gene TRBV18; no firm D call. The V gene lost 3 bases and the J gene lost 6 bases, with 17 bases spanning the gap. Germline V gene lookup returns CDR1 KGHSH and CDR2 LQKENI. This CDR3 is built from 15 residues. In nucleotides, the CDR3 is TGTGCCAGCTCACCGATGACGACAAGGCCCCCTGAAGCTTTCTTT. It encodes CASSPMTTRPPEAFF. The whole variable domain, remainder taken from reference TRBV18 and TRBJ1-1, is NAGVMQNPRHLVRRRGQEARLRCSPMKGHSHVYWYRQLPEEGLKFMVYLQKENIIDESGMPKERFSAEFPKEGPSILRIQQVVRGDSAAYFCASSPMTTRPPEAFFGQGTRLTVV.

The chain uses TRBV6-6 and TRBJ2-1; D is unclear. V was shortened by 0 bases and J by 8 bases, with 11 bases between the two germline ends. CDR3 length equals 14 residues. Germline V gene lookup returns CDR1 MNHNY and CDR2 SVGAGI (reference sequence). CDR3 in amino acids: CASSYSTAMDEQFF. The CDR3 DNA is TGTGCCAGCAGTTACTCGACCGCAATGGATGAGCAGTTCTTC.

This chain connects TRBV28 to TRBJ2-3; D gene uncertain. The CDR3 loop spans 13 amino acids. Trimming stripped 8 bases from V and 2 bases from J, with 11 bases between. CDR1 is MDHEN, CDR2 SYDVKM, per germline. The DNA for the CDR3 is TGTGCCAGCGGCGACTCCGCCACAGATACGCAGTATTTT. It encodes CASGDSATDTQYF.

This chain links TRBV14 with TRBJ2-7; 10 bases are shared with TRBD2. The junction had 9 bases not matched to a gene; V was cut back by 4 bases and J by 3 bases. The CDR3 spans 16 residues. Germline-derived CDR1 and CDR2 are SGHDN and FVKESK. This CDR3 is CASSPQLAGIIYEQYF. As DNA, the CDR3 is TGTGCCAGCAGCCCTCAACTAGCGGGAATTATCTACGAGCAGTACTTC.

The chain is built from TRBV27 and TRBJ1-1; the D gene is possibly TRBD1 (6 bases). This CDR3 has 15 amino acids. CDR1 MNHEY and CDR2 SMNVEV come from the germline V gene (reference sequence). Trimming took 6 bases from V and 4 from J, leaving 18 bases between them. The CDR3 sequence: CASSPDRSGGTEAFF. CDR3 DNA: TGTGCCAGCAGCCCTGACAGGTCTGGCGGCACTGAAGCTTTCTTT.

This sequence joins TRBV2 and TRBJ2-3; D is undetermined. Trimming took 4 bases from V and 0 from J, leaving 5 bases between them. The germline V gene encodes CDR1 SNHLY and CDR2 FYNNEI. The CDR3 is made up of 13 amino acids. Written as DNA, the CDR3 is TGTGCCAGCAGTGCCCATAGCACAGATACGCAGTATTTT. Its protein is CASSAHSTDTQYF.

The gene calls are TRBV6-5 and TRBJ2-7; D is unclear. Germline CDR1 and CDR2: MNHEY and SVGAGI. V lost 0 bases and J lost 0, with 9 bases in between. The CDR3 has 15 residues. The DNA of the CDR3 is TGTGCCAGCAGTTACTCGAGGCCACCCTCCTACGAGCAGTACTTC. Translation: CASSYSRPPSYEQYF.

The chain combines TRBV6-6 with TRBJ2-1, with D uncertain. Trimming took off 6 bases at V and 1 base at J, with 13 bases between the two ends. The length of the CDR3 is 15 residues. Germline-derived CDR1 and CDR2 are MNHNY and SVGAGI (reference sequence). The CDR3 DNA reads TGTGCCAGCAGCTTTGACGGGCAATCCTACAATGAGCAGTTCTTC. As protein: CASSFDGQSYNEQFF.

A single count supports this clone. The chain joins TRBV6-1 to TRBJ1-2; D is uncertain. Germline V gives CDR1 MNHNS, CDR2 SASEGT. The CDR3 runs 13 residues. Trimming stripped 0 bases from V and 6 bases from J, with 8 bases between. CDR3 loop: CASSEARGNGYTF. CDR3 in DNA: TGTGCCAGCAGTGAAGCGCGGGGTAATGGCTACACCTTC.